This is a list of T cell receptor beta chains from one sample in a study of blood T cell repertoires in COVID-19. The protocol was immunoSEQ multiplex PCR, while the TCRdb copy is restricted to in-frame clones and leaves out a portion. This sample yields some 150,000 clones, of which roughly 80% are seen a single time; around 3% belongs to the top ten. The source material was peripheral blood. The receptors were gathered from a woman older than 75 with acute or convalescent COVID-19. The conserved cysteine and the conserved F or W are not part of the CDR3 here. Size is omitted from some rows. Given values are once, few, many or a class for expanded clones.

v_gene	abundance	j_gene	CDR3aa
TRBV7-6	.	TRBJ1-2	ASSLELDRGLSNYGYT
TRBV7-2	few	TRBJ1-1	ASSPSTPGEAF
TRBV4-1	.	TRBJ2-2	ASSQEQVVGELF
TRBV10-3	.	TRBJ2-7	AISPPGNYEQY
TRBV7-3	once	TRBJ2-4	ASSLTFDQGAGAKNIQY
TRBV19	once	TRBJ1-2	ASTTSSLGTGTTNYGYT
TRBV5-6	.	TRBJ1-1	ASSLPGYNTEAF
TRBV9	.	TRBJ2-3	ASSPYPSLAGRTDTQY
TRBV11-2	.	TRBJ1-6	ASGPTVNSPLH
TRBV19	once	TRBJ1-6	ASREREEGWSNSPLH
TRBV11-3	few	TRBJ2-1	ASSLRGEQF
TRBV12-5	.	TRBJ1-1	ASGSGQGDMNTEAF
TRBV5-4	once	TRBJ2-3	ASSLGDSYTDTQY
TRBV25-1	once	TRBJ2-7	ASSGSGLYEQY
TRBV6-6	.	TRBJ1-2	ASSYTQGNYGYT
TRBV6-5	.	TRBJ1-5	ASSPPAGRIIPQH
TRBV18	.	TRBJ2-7	ASSPPARGAYEQY
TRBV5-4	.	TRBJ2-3	ASSLDLREDTQY
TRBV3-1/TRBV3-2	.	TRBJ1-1	ASSQVYFWAPNTEAF
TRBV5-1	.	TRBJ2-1	ASSYSGENYNEQF
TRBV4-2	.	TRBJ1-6	ASSPPREGNSPLH
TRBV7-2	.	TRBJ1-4	ASSFQGASLPESKLF
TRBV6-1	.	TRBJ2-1	ASSEARGQRMNEQF
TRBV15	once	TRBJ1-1	ATSREQLPTGTEAF
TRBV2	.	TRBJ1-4	ASTRDRGEKLF
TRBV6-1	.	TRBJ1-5	ASSDRGGNQPQH
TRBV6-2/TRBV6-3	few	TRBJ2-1	ASSYEGTRQF
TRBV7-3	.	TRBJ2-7	ASSRDSLSYEQY
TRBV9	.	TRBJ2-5	ASSVGNQGETQY
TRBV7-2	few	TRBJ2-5	ASSPTWLAGETQY